A selection of T cell receptor beta chains follows, all from one sample in a study of T cells in Graves' hyperthyroidism and ophthalmopathy. TCRdb recomputed calls from the multiplex PCR reads with MiXCR, one row per CDR3 protein. The repertoire includes 530,000 or so distinct CDR3 sequences, 35% to 55% of them detected once, and approximately 7.5% sits in the top ten. Source material: peripheral blood or thyroid tissue (not recorded which). Receptors originate from a woman in her late teens or twenties with Graves' hyperthyroidism. Each CDR3 is given with its conserved first and last residue. Fields, in order: CDR3 length, V gene, D gene, clone size, J gene, CDR3 DNA, CDR3 protein. A D gene is named only where the DNA matches it firmly. Some rows have no size entry. The others give once, few or many, or a class for an expanded clone.

>17|TRBV4-1|TRBD2|-|TRBJ2-7
TGCGCCAGCAGCCATCCAGTGGTAGAGGGAGGGCCCTACGAGCAGTACTTC
CASSHPVVEGGPYEQYF
>15|TRBV30|-|-|TRBJ1-1
TGTGCCTGGAGCCTAGCCGGGACGGGGAACACTGAAGCTTTCTTT
CAWSLAGTGNTEAFF
>14|TRBV29-1|TRBD2|-|TRBJ2-5
TGCAGCGTGAGTGGGCTAGCGGGAACAGAGGCCCAGTACTTC
CSVSGLAGTEAQYF
>14|TRBV20-1|-|-|TRBJ1-1
TGCAGTCTAGGGACACCAGGAAGGGTCACTGAAGCTTTCTTT
CSLGTPGRVTEAFF
>12|TRBV29-1|TRBD1|many|TRBJ2-5
TGCAGCGTGCGACAGGGGTGGGAGACCCAGTACTTC
CSVRQGWETQYF
>14|TRBV9|TRBD2|-|TRBJ2-5
TGTGCCAGCTTGCATCGGGAGGGCTTTGAGACCCAGTACTTC
CASLHREGFETQYF
>14|TRBV29-1|-|-|TRBJ1-4
TGCAGCGGCACAGGGACGGCCATTAATGAAAAACTGTTTTTT
CSGTGTAINEKLFF
>15|TRBV11-1|-|few|TRBJ1-3
TGTGCCAGCAGCACCCGAGGAAACTCTGGAAACACCATATATTTT
CASSTRGNSGNTIYF
>12|TRBV29-1|TRBD1|-|TRBJ2-7
TGCAGCGATAAGGGGGCGCGGTACGAGCAGTACTTC
CSDKGARYEQYF
>15|TRBV20-1|-|few|TRBJ2-7
TGCAGTGCTAGGCCTCCTCACGTGGGGTTGAATGAGCAGTACTTC
CSARPPHVGLNEQYF
>13|TRBV6-6|-|-|TRBJ1-1
TGTGCCACAGAATTAAGGGACAACACTGAAGCTTTCTTT
CATELRDNTEAFF
>13|TRBV29-1|TRBD1|-|TRBJ1-5
TGCAGCGCCGGACAGGGTAGCAATCAGCCCCAGCATTTT
CSAGQGSNQPQHF
>15|TRBV4-2|TRBD2|once|TRBJ2-7
TGTGCCAGCAGCCAAGACTTGAGCGGGAGGTACGAGCAGTACTTC
CASSQDLSGRYEQYF
>16|TRBV4-1|-|few|TRBJ1-4
TGCGCCAGCAGCCAAGAGGGGGAAGGGGTAAATGAAAAACTGTTTTTT
CASSQEGEGVNEKLFF
>12|TRBV2|-|-|TRBJ1-2
TGTGCCAGCAGTGAACGTAAAGGAGGCTACACCTTC
CASSERKGGYTF
>14|TRBV20-1|TRBD2|-|TRBJ2-7
TGCAGTGCTAGAGCTAGCGGGAGATGGTACGAGCAGTACTTC
CSARASGRWYEQYF
>14|TRBV12-3/TRBV12-4|TRBD1|-|TRBJ1-6
TGTGCCAGCAGTCCCGGGACAGTTGGTTCACCCCTCCACTTT
CASSPGTVGSPLHF
>13|TRBV12-3/TRBV12-4|-|many|TRBJ1-2
TGTGCCAGCAGTTTGGGGGGGTTGAGCGGCTACACCTTC
CASSLGGLSGYTF
>14|TRBV24-1|TRBD1|few|TRBJ2-1
TGTGCCAGCAGTGCCGGGACAGGGGGCTATGAGCAGTTCTTC
CASSAGTGGYEQFF
>16|TRBV10-1|TRBD2|many|TRBJ2-7
TGCGCCAGCAGTGATCGACTAGCGGGAGACTCCTACGAGCAGTACTTC
CASSDRLAGDSYEQYF
>15|TRBV11-2|-|many|TRBJ2-2
TGTGCCAGCAGCCTGTACAGGGTAAACACCGGGGAGCTGTTTTTT
CASSLYRVNTGELFF
>14|TRBV20-1|TRBD1|many|TRBJ1-2
TGCAGTGCCACCACGCGACAGGGGTACTATGGCTACACCTTC
CSATTRQGYYGYTF
>15|TRBV13|-|-|TRBJ2-4
TGCGCCAGCAGCCACGTTCCCGACCAAAGAAACATTCAGTACTTC
CASSHVPDQRNIQYF
>15|TRBV20-1|TRBD2|-|TRBJ2-3
TGCAGTGCTAGTAACGCGGGAGCAGGAGCGCATACGCAGTATTTT
CSASNAGAGAHTQYF
>16|TRBV19|TRBD2|many|TRBJ2-7
TGTGCCAGTAGTACACCGGGACTAGCGGCATCCTACGAGCAGTACTTC
CASSTPGLAASYEQYF
>15|TRBV18|-|-|TRBJ1-2
TGTGCCAGCTCACCGGGGACAACTGCAGCCGGTGGCTACACCTTC
CASSPGTTAAGGYTF
>15|TRBV11-2|-|few|TRBJ1-4
TGTGCCAGCTCACCACCGGTACAGGAAAATGAAAAACTGTTTTTT
CASSPPVQENEKLFF
>13|TRBV7-2|-|many|TRBJ1-1
TGTGCCAGCAGTCGGTTATCGAACACTGAAGCTTTCTTT
CASSRLSNTEAFF
>14|TRBV20-1|-|-|TRBJ2-5
TGCAGTGCTAGAGATGAATACGGGCAAGAGACCCAGTACTTC
CSARDEYGQETQYF
>14|TRBV20-1|-|-|TRBJ1-1
TGCAGTGCTAGAGGCCCTAGAGGGAACACTGAAGCTTTCTTT
CSARGPRGNTEAFF
>13|TRBV10-3|-|-|TRBJ2-7
TGTGCCATCAGTGAGACTGCTCCCTACGAGCAGTACTTC
CAISETAPYEQYF
>13|TRBV14|-|-|TRBJ2-1
TGTGCCAGCAGCGATGAAGCCTACAGTGAGCAGTTCTTC
CASSDEAYSEQFF
>14|TRBV27|TRBD1|many|TRBJ2-7
TGTGCCAGCAGTTTCCGGGACAGGACCTACGAGCAGTACTTC
CASSFRDRTYEQYF
>16|TRBV10-3|TRBD2|-|TRBJ2-7
TGTGCCATCAAACCCGGACTAGCGGGGGTACCGGGGGAGCAGTACTTC
CAIKPGLAGVPGEQYF
>14|TRBV4-1|TRBD2|-|TRBJ2-2
TGCGCCAGCCAGCGGGAGATGAACACCGGGGAGCTGTTTTTT
CASQREMNTGELFF